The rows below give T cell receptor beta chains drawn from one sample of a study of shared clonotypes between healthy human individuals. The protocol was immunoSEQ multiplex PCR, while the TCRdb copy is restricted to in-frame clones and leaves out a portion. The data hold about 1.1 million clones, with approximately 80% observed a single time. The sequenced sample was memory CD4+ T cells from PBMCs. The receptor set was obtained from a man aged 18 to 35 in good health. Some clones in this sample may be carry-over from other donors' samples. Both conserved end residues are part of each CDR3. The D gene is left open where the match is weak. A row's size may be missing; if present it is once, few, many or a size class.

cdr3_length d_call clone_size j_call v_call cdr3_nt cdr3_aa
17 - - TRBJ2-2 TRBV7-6 TGTGCCAGCAGCAACGGGTGGAGGCAGCAAAACACCGGGGAGCTGTTTTTT CASSNGWRQQNTGELFF
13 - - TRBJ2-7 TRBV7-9 TGTGCCAGCAGCTTGAGACCCACGGACGAGCAGTACTTC CASSLRPTDEQYF
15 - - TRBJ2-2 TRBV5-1 TGCGCCAGCAGCTGGCCTAGTGGGAGTAGCGGGGAGCTGTTTTTT CASSWPSGSSGELFF
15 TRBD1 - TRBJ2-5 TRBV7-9 TGTGCCAGCAGCGCAACAGACAGGGGAAGGGGGACCCAGTACTTC CASSATDRGRGTQYF
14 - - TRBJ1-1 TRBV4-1 TGCGCCAGCAGCCAAGATTGGGGGCTAATGGAAGCTTTCTTT CASSQDWGLMEAFF
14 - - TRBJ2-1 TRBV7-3 TGTGCCAGCAGCTTATTAGCAGGGGCCAATGAGCAGTTCTTC CASSLLAGANEQFF
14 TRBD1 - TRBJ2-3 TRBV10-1 TGCGCCAGCAGGGGACAGGGAAGCACAGATACGCAGTATTTT CASRGQGSTDTQYF
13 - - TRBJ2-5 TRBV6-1 TGTGCCAGCGGAAGGGTGCCGCAAGAGACCCAGTACTTC CASGRVPQETQYF
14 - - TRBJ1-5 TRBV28 TGTGCCAGCATCGAGCAGGGGAGAAATCAGCACCAGCATTTT CASIEQGRNQHQHF
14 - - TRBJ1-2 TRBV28 TGTGCCAGCACCAAAGAGATCGGGGTACAAGGCTACACCTTC CASTKEIGVQGYTF
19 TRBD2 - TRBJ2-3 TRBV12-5 TGTGCTAGTGGTTTCCCCCATAGCGGGAGACGTGCTAGCACAGATACGCAGTATTTT CASGFPHSGRRASTDTQYF
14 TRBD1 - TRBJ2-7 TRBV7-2 TGTGCCAGCAGCCGGGACAGATCCTCCTACGAGCAGTACTTC CASSRDRSSYEQYF
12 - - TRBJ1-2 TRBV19 TGTGCCAGTACCACGGGGGGTTATGGCTACACCTTC CASTTGGYGYTF
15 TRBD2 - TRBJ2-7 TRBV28 TGTGCCAGCAGTTTAGTGCAGGGAGGGGACTACGAGCAGTACTTC CASSLVQGGDYEQYF
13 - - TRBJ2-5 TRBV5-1 TGCGCCAGCAGCTTTCGCACCCAAGAGACCCAGTACTTC CASSFRTQETQYF
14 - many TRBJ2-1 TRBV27 TGTGCCAGCAGTTTCGGAACGGAATACAATGAGCAGTTCTTC CASSFGTEYNEQFF
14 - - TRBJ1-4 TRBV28 TGTGCCAGCAGTTTACAGGGAGCGAATGAAAAACTGTTTTTT CASSLQGANEKLFF
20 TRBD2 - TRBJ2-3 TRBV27 TGTGCCAGCAGTTTATCGAGGGCTAGCGGGATTAGGTGGTGGGGTGGTACGCAGTATTTT CASSLSRASGIRWWGGTQYF
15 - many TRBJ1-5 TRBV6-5 TGTGCCAGCAGTCTAACCGGGACATTGGAGCAGCCCCAGCATTTT CASSLTGTLEQPQHF
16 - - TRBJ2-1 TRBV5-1 TGCGCCAGCAGCTTGGAGGGGGATCGGTCCTACAATGAGCAGTTCTTC CASSLEGDRSYNEQFF
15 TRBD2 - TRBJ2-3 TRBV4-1 TGCGCCAGCAGCCTCCTCGGACTAGCTACAGATACGCAGTATTTT CASSLLGLATDTQYF
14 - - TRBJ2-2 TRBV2 TGTGCCAGCAGTGTGAGCGTCAACACCGGGGAGCTGTTTTTT CASSVSVNTGELFF
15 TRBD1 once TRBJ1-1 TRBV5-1 TGCGCCAGCCAAACGGGACAGCCGGGGAACACTGAAGCTTTCTTT CASQTGQPGNTEAFF
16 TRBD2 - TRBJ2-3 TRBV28 TGTGCCAGCCCCCCTTCGGGTAGCGGGAGCACAGATACGCAGTATTTT CASPPSGSGSTDTQYF
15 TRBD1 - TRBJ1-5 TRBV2 TGTGCCAGCAGCCCCCCCAGAGGGGGCGGGCAGCCCCAGCATTTT CASSPPRGGGQPQHF
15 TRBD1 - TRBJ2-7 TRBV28 TGTGCCAGCAGTCGACCCGGACAGGGGACCTACGAGCAGTACTTC CASSRPGQGTYEQYF
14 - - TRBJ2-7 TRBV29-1 TGCAGCGTTCGATCAGTTCATAAATCCTACGAGCAGTACTTC CSVRSVHKSYEQYF
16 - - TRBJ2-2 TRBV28 TGTGCCAGCAGTTTCCCCTTCGGGAGCGGAACCGGGGAGCTGTTTTTT CASSFPFGSGTGELFF
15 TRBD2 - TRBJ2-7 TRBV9 TGTGCCAGCAGCGTAGATCTAGCGGGAGTGTACGAGCAGTACTTC CASSVDLAGVYEQYF
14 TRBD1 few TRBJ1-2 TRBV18 TGTGCCAGCTCACCAGGGACAGTCCCACGGGGCTACACCTTC CASSPGTVPRGYTF
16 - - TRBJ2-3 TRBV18 TGTGCCAGCTCACCTTGGGGGACCATCCTCACAGATACGCAGTATTTT CASSPWGTILTDTQYF
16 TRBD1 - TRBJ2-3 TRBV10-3 TGTGCCATCAGTTCCCCGGGGACAGGGGTTGGAGATACGCAGTATTTT CAISSPGTGVGDTQYF
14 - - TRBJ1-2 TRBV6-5 TGTGCCAGCAGGTCCGGGGGGCGCGCCTATGGCTACACCTTC CASRSGGRAYGYTF
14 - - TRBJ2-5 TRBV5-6 TGTGCCAGCAGCTTGGCCGGGGCCGGAGGGACCCAGTACTTC CASSLAGAGGTQYF
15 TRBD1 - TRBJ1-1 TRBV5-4 TGTGCCAGCAGACCCGGGACAGGGGGCAGAACTGAAGCTTTCTTT CASRPGTGGRTEAFF